A selection of T cell receptor beta chains follows, all from one sample in a study of blood T cell repertoires in COVID-19. Profiled with immunoSEQ multiplex PCR; TCRdb holds only in-frame clones, not every one. The table shows 140,000 or so clones, with about 87% occurring only once. The sample comprised peripheral blood. The receptors originated from a man between 45 and 60 years old who had recovered from COVID-19. CDR3s include the opening cysteine and the closing phenylalanine or tryptophan. Fields, in order: clone size, D gene, J gene, V gene, CDR3 protein. D genes are given only for firm matches. Rows may omit the clone size; those that give it use once, few, many or a size class.

- TRBD1 TRBJ1-1 TRBV19 CASSIDLRTGGKGTEAFF
- - TRBJ1-1 TRBV11-3 CASSLVFTEGRGTEAFF
- - TRBJ2-7 TRBV7-9 CASTSSQTLGEQYF
- TRBD1 TRBJ2-1 TRBV5-1 CASTKGTGVNEQFF
- - TRBJ2-7 TRBV5-4 CASSSSALYEQYF
- - TRBJ2-7 TRBV6-5 CASRLTELAYEQYF
- TRBD1 TRBJ2-7 TRBV6-2/TRBV6-3 CASSPGQTYEQYF
- TRBD1 TRBJ2-2 TRBV5-1 CASSKDRGRGTGELFF
- - TRBJ1-2 TRBV5-1 CASSLGSGFDGYTF
few - TRBJ1-6 TRBV6-1 CASSDDSWVQYNSPLHF
- - TRBJ2-5 TRBV9 CASSVDGTLQETQYF
- TRBD1 TRBJ1-2 TRBV10-3 CAISGQGSSYGYTF
- - TRBJ1-2 TRBV6-5 CASSYGTRDYGYTF
- TRBD1 TRBJ1-2 TRBV9 CASSPTDRADYGYTF
- TRBD2 TRBJ2-3 TRBV10-3 CAIRSGGDDTQYF
few - TRBJ2-5 TRBV5-4 CASSFQKETQYF
- TRBD1 TRBJ2-7 TRBV4-2 CASSQHETRTGSSYEQYF
- TRBD1 TRBJ1-1 TRBV5-6 CASSSRGEAFF
- - TRBJ2-3 TRBV29-1 CSVPNRASTDTQYF
few - TRBJ2-7 TRBV5-6 CASSFTQGLEQYF
- TRBD1 TRBJ2-2 TRBV9 CASSPRTGGNVGELFF
- - TRBJ2-7 TRBV5-1 CASSGGEAFEQYF
- - TRBJ1-1 TRBV11-3 CASSFSGGGMNTEAFF
- TRBD2 TRBJ2-2 TRBV5-4 CASSSGLAKNTGELFF
- TRBD1 TRBJ2-7 TRBV6-6 CASSYRDRGFEQYF
- - TRBJ1-5 TRBV7-9 CASKSLVRGNQPQHF
- TRBD1 TRBJ2-7 TRBV5-6 CASSLPTGGSYEQYF
- TRBD2 TRBJ2-1 TRBV2 CASSGPKRGGVYNEQFF
once - TRBJ2-3 TRBV6-6 CASSRTGTKDTQYF
- - TRBJ1-5 TRBV19 CASSIDGGGASNQPQHF
- - TRBJ2-3 TRBV6-2/TRBV6-3 CASSYPGNTDTQYF
once TRBD2 TRBJ2-7 TRBV4-3 CASSQDAGTSELSYEQYF
- - TRBJ2-1 TRBV19 CASSHRGSGDNEQFF
- - TRBJ1-5 TRBV18 CASSADRNQPQHF
- - TRBJ2-7 TRBV11-2 CASSLDSSYEQYF
few - TRBJ2-7 TRBV9 CASSPFEWGLEDEQYF
- - TRBJ2-6 TRBV3-1/TRBV3-2 CASSPGLSGANVLTF
few TRBD1 TRBJ1-6 TRBV5-1 CASSLSGGSSPLHF
few - TRBJ2-3 TRBV9 CASSARRGITDTQYF
- - TRBJ2-6 TRBV5-6 CASSLLGRSSGANVLTF
once TRBD1 TRBJ2-2 TRBV6-2/TRBV6-3 CASSYLLTGAGELFF
- - TRBJ2-3 TRBV5-1 CASSLAAETDTQYF
- - TRBJ1-4 TRBV4-2 CASSQERLNEKLFF
- - TRBJ2-7 TRBV29-1 CSVEVGSGYEQYF
- - TRBJ2-2 TRBV10-2 CASRGQRNTGELFF
- TRBD1 TRBJ1-1 TRBV7-8 CASSHGTGGGTMNTEAFF
- - TRBJ1-3 TRBV6-5 CASSLTANPGNTIYF
once - TRBJ2-7 TRBV5-5 CASSFSRGSLDEQYF